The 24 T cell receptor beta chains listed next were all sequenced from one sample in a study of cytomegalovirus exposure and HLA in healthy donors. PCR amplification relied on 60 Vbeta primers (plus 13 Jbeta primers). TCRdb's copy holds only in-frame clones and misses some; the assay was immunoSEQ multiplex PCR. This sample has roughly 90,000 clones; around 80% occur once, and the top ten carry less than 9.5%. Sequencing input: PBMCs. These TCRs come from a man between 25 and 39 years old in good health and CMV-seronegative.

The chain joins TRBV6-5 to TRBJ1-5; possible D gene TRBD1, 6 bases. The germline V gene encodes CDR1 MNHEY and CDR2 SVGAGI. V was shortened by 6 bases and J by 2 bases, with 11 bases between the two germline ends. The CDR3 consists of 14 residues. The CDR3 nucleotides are TGTGCCAGCAGCAAACAGGGCGGCAATCAGCCCCAGCATTTT. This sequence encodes CASSKQGGNQPQHF.

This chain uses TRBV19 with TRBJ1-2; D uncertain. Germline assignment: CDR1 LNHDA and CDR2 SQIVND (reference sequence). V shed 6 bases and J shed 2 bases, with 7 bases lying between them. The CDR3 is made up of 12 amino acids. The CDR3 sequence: CASREVNYGYTF. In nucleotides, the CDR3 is TGTGCCAGTAGGGAGGTCAACTATGGCTACACCTTC.

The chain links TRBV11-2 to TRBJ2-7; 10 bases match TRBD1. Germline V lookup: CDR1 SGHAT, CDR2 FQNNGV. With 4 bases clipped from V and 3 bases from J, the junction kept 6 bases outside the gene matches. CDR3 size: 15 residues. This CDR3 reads CASSSGQGMIYEQYF. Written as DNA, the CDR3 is TGTGCCAGCAGCTCGGGACAGGGGATGATCTACGAGCAGTACTTC.

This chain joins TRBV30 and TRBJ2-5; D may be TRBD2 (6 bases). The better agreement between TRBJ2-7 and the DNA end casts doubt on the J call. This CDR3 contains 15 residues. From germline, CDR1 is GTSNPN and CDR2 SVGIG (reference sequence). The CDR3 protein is CAWSVPEGAGYEQYF. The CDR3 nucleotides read TGTGCCTGGAGTGTACCAGAAGGGGCGGGGTACGAGCAGTACTTC.

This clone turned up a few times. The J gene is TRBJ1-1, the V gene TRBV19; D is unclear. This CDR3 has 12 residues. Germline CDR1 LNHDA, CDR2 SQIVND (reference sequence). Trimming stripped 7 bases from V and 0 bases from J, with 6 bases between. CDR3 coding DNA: TGTGCCAGTACTAGGATGAACACTGAAGCTTTCTTT. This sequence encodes CASTRMNTEAFF.

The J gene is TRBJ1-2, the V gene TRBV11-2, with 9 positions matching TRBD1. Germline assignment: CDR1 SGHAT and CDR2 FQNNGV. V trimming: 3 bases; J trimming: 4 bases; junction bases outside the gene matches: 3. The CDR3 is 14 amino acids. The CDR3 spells CASSLGGQGYGYTF. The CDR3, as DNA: TGTGCCAGCAGCTTGGGGGGACAGGGCTATGGCTACACCTTC.

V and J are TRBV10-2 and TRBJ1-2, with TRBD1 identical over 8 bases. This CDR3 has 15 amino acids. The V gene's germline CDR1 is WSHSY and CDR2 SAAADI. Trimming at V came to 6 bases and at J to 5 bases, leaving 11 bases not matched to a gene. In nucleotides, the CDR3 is TGCGCCAGCAGCGATATGTCGGGACAGGCATATGGCTACACCTTC. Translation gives CASSDMSGQAYGYTF.

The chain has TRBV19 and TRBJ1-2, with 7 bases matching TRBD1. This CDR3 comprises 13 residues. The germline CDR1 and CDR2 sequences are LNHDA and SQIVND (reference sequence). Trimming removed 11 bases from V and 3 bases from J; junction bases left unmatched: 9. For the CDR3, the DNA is TGTGCCGGGGCTAACAGGGGTGACTATGGCTACACCTTC. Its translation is CAGANRGDYGYTF. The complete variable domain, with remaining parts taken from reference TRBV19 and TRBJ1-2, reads DGGITQSPKYLFRKEGQNVTLSCEQNLNHDAMYWYRQDPGQGLRLIYYSQIVNDFQKGDIAEGYSVSREKKESFPLTVTSAQKNPTAFYLCAGANRGDYGYTFGSGTRLTVV.

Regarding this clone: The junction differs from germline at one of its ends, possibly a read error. CDR3 DNA sequence: TGTGCCGGCAGCTTAAAAAGGGGGGATACGCAGTATTTT. This encodes CAGSLKRGDTQYF. The chain carries TRBV13 and TRBJ2-3; maybe TRBD1 (6 bases). Germline CDR1 is PRHDT and CDR2 is FYEKMQ (reference sequence). The CDR3 is made up of 13 amino acids.

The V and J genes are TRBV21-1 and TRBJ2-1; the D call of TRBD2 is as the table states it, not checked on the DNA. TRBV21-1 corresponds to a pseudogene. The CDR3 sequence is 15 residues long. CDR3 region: CASSKLAGSYNEQFF. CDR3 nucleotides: TGTGCCAGCAGCAAACTAGCGGGCTCCTACAATGAGCAGTTCTTC.

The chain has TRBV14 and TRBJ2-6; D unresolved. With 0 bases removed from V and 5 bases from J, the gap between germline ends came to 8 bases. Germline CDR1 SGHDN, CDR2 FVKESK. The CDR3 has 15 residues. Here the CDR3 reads CASSQDAPRANVLTF. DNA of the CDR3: TGTGCCAGCAGCCAAGATGCACCTAGGGCCAACGTCCTGACTTTC.

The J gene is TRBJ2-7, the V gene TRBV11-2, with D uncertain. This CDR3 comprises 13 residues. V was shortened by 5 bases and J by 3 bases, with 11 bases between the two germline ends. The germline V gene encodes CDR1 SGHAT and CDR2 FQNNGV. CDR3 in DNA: TGTGCCAGCAGCGCAAATCCGGGCTACGAGCAGTACTTC. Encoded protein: CASSANPGYEQYF.

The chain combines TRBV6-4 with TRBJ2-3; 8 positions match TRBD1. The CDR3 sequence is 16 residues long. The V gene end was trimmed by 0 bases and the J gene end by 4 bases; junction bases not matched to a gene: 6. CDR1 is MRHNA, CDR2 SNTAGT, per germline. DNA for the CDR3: TGTGCCAGCAGTGACTCGGTAGACAGGGGCTCAGATACGCAGTATTTT. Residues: CASSDSVDRGSDTQYF.

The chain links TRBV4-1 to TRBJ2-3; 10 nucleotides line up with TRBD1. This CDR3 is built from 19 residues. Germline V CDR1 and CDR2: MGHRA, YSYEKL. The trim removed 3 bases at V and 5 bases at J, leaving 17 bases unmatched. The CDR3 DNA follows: TGCGCCAGCAGCCAGGACCCCACAGGGACAGGGGCAATAATAGATACGCAGTATTTT. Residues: CASSQDPTGTGAIIDTQYF.

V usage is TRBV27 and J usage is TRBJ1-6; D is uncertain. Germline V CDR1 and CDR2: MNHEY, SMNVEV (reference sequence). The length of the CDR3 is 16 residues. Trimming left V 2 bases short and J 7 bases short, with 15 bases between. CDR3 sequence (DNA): TGTGCCAGCAGTTTAATCGTCCGGGGTAGGAATTCACCCCTCCACTTT. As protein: CASSLIVRGRNSPLHF.

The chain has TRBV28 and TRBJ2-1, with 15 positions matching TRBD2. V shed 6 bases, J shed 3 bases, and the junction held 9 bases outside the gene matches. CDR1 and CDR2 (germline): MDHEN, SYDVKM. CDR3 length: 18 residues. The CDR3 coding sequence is TGTGCCAGCAGCCCCTGGACTAGCGGGGGGGCGGTCTACAATGAGCAGTTCTTC. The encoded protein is CASSPWTSGGAVYNEQFF.

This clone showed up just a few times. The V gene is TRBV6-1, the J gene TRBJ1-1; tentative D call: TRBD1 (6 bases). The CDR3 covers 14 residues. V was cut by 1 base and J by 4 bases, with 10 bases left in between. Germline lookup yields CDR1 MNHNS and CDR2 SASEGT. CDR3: CASSEGTDGTEAFF. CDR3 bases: TGTGCCAGCAGTGAAGGGACAGATGGCACTGAAGCTTTCTTT.

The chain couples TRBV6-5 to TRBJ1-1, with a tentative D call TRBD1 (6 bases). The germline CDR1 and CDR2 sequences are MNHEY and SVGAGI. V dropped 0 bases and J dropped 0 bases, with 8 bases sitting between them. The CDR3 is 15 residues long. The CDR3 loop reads CASSYSGAMNTEAFF. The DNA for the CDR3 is TGTGCCAGCAGTTACTCGGGGGCAATGAACACTGAAGCTTTCTTT.

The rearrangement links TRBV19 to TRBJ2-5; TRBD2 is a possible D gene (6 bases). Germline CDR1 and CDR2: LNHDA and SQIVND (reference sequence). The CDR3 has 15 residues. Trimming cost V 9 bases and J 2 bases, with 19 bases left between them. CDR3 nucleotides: TGTGCCAGCAGCCGGGGTGGTAGCGGTCAAGAGACCCAGTACTTC. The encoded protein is CASSRGGSGQETQYF.

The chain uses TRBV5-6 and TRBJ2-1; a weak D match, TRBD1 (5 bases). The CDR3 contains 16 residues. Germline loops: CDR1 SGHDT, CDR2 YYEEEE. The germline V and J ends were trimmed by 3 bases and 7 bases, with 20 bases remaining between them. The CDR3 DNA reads TGTGCCAGCAGCTGGCCCCGAGTCGGTAGGGGTAATGAGCAGTTCTTC. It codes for CASSWPRVGRGNEQFF.

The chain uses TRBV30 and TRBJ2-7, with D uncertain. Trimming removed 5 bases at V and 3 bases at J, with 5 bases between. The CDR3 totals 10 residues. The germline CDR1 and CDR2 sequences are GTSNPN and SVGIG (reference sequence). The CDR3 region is CAWGLYEQYF. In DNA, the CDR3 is TGTGCCTGGGGGCTCTACGAGCAGTACTTC.

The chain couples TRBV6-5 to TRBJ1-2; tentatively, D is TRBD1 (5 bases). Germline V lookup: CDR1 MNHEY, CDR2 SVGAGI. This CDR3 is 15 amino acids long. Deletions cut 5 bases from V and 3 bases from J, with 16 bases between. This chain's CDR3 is CASSPGHKRDYGYTF. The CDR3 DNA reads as TGTGCCAGCAGTCCCGGACATAAACGAGACTATGGCTACACCTTC.

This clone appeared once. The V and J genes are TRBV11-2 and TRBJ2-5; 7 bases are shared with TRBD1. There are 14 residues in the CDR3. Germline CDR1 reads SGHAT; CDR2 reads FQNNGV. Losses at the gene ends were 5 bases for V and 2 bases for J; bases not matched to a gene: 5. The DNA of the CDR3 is TGTGCCAGCAGCCTCCTGACAGGGCAAGAGACCCAGTACTTC. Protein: CASSLLTGQETQYF. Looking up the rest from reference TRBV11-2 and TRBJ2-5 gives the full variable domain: EAGVAQSPRYKIIEKRQSVAFWCNPISGHATLYWYQQILGQGPKLLIQFQNNGVVDDSQLPKDRFSAERLKGVDSTLKIQPAKLEDSAVYLCASSLLTGQETQYFGPGTRLLVL.

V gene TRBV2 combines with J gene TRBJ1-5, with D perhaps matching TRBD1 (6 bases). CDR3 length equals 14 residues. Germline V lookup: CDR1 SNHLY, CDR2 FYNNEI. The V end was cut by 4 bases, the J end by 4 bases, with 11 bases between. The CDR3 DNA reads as TGTGCCAGCAGTGTCTGGGGGCGAAATCAGCCCCAGCATTTT. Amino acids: CASSVWGRNQPQHF.